The 10 T cell receptor beta chains in this list originate from one sample, sequenced in a study of T cell responses to AZD1222 COVID-19 vaccine. Data came from immunoSEQ multiplex PCR; TCRdb stores just in-frame clones and leaves some out. This table has 200,000 or so clones, over 80% appearing once. Sequenced material: peripheral blood, taken on day 0 of AZD1222 vaccination. These receptors all stem from an adult in good health.

This clone has only a few counts. This chain connects TRBV15 to TRBJ1-4; 9 bases agree with TRBD1. The CDR3 runs to 15 residues. V lost 1 base, J lost 8 bases, and 5 bases stayed unmatched. The germline gives CDR1 LNHNV, CDR2 YYDKDF (reference sequence). CDR3 coding DNA: TGTGCCACCAGCAGAGGTACAGGGGGCAACGAAAAACTGTTTTTT. Amino acids: CATSRGTGGNEKLFF. Full variable domain (outside the CDR3, taken from reference TRBV15 and TRBJ1-4): DAMVIQNPRYQVTQFGKPVTLSCSQTLNHNVMYWYQQKSSQAPKLLFHYYDKDFNNEADTPDNFQSRRPNTSFCFLDIRSPGLGDTAMYLCATSRGTGGNEKLFFGSGTQLSVL.

The chain has TRBV7-9 and TRBJ2-1; possibly TRBD1 for D (6 bases). The CDR3 runs to 16 residues. Between the trimmed V and J ends, which lost 3 bases and 7 bases, there was a span of 19 bases. Germline V gives CDR1 SEHNR, CDR2 FQNEAQ (reference sequence). This chain's CDR3 is CASSLGNRDRINEQFF. Written as DNA, the CDR3 is TGTGCCAGCAGCTTGGGGAACCGAGACAGGATTAATGAGCAGTTCTTC.

The gene calls are TRBV5-1 and TRBJ2-7; tentatively, D is TRBD1 (6 bases). The CDR3 covers 15 residues. The V gene's germline CDR1 is SGHRS and CDR2 YFSETQ. Deletions cut 5 bases from V and 3 bases from J, with 18 bases between. The CDR3 coding sequence is TGCGCCAGCAGGGACGGGACAACTCCCCTCTACGAGCAGTACTTC. This encodes CASRDGTTPLYEQYF. The entire variable domain, with the rest obtained from reference TRBV5-1 and TRBJ2-7, is as follows: KAGVTQTPRYLIKTRGQQVTLSCSPISGHRSVSWYQQTPGQGLQFLFEYFSETQRNKGNFPGRFSGRQFSNSRSEMNVSTLELGDSALYLCASRDGTTPLYEQYFGPGTRLTVT.

The V gene is TRBV7-9, the J gene TRBJ1-2; D perhaps matches TRBD1 (6 bases). Looked up from germline, CDR1 is SEHNR and CDR2 is FQNEAQ (reference sequence). This CDR3 contains 14 residues. Trimming took 7 bases from V and 0 from J, leaving 12 bases between them. DNA for the CDR3: TGTGCCAGCACCCTGGACAGTACTAACTATGGCTACACCTTC. Protein product: CASTLDSTNYGYTF.

The chain is built from TRBV29-1 and TRBJ2-7; D is undetermined. Germline loops: CDR1 SQVTM, CDR2 ANQGSEA. V lost 6 bases to trimming and J lost 2 bases, with 17 bases between them. CDR3 size: 14 residues. CDR3 loop: CSVAPVGIPYEQYF. Written as DNA, the CDR3 is TGCAGCGTCGCTCCGGTGGGGATCCCCTACGAGCAGTACTTC.

The V and J genes are TRBV6-2 or TRBV6-3 and TRBJ1-5; D is uncertain. Trimming left V 2 bases short and J 2 bases short, with 10 bases between. Germline CDR1 is MNHEY and CDR2 is SVGEGT. The CDR3 has 15 residues. For the CDR3, the DNA is TGTGCCAGCAGTTACGCGGGTTTTGGCAATCAGCCCCAGCATTTT. It codes for CASSYAGFGNQPQHF.

This clone was counted a single time. This chain connects TRBV4-1 to TRBJ2-2, with D tentatively TRBD2 (6 bases). CDR3 size: 18 residues. Between the trimmed V and J ends, which lost 5 bases and 3 bases, there was a span of 22 bases. The germline V gene has CDR1 MGHRA and CDR2 YSYEKL. CDR3 protein: CASSFRGDWAKDTGELFF. The CDR3 DNA sequence: TGCGCCAGCAGCTTCCGTGGGGACTGGGCGAAGGACACCGGGGAGCTGTTTTTT.

The CDR3 is CSVRTLNTEAFF. The CDR3 bases are TGCAGCGTAAGGACCCTGAACACTGAAGCTTTCTTT. The chain carries TRBV29-1 and TRBJ1-1, with D unresolved. The CDR3 extends over 12 amino acids. V lost 6 bases and J lost 0, with 8 bases in between. Germline CDR1 reads SQVTM; CDR2 reads ANQGSEA. The complete variable domain, with remaining parts taken from reference TRBV29-1 and TRBJ1-1, reads SAVISQKPSRDICQRGTSLTIQCQVDSQVTMMFWYRQQPGQSLTLIATANQGSEATYESGFVIDKFPISRPNLTFSTLTVSNMSPEDSSIYLCSVRTLNTEAFFGQGTRLTVV.

This chain uses TRBV6-5 with TRBJ1-5; D gene unclear. The CDR3 runs 14 residues. Trimming removed 4 bases from V and 5 bases from J, with 12 bases in between. CDR1 is MNHEY, CDR2 SVGAGI, per germline. DNA of the CDR3: TGTGCCAGCAGTTTGTCGGGAAGTTATCAGCCCCAGCATTTT. Amino acids: CASSLSGSYQPQHF.

The rearrangement links TRBV5-3 to TRBJ2-5; D ambiguous. TRBV5-3 is marked as an open reading frame, function uncertain. This CDR3 comprises 12 residues. V was cut by 5 bases and J by 5 bases, with 10 bases left in between. For the CDR3, the DNA is TGTGCCAGAAGTAAGACACACGAGACCCAGTACTTC. Its translation: CARSKTHETQYF.